A selection of T cell receptor beta chains follows, all from one sample in a study of metastatic and nonmetastatic thyroid tumors. TCRdb reanalyzed the PCR reads via MiXCR. The sample records under 35,000 clones, about 15% being singletons. The sample consisted of blood. The receptors stem from a female donor with papillary thyroid cancer or a benign thyroid nodule (not recorded which). Some clones in this sample may be carry-over from other donors' samples. The CDR3 runs from the conserved cysteine through the conserved F or W. Fields, in order: D gene, V gene, J gene, clone size, CDR3 protein, CDR3 DNA. The D gene is left open where the match is weak. Not every row has a clone size; where given, it reads once, few, many or a size class.

-	TRBV11-1	TRBJ2-7	many	CASSLDYREGASEQYF	TGTGCCAGCAGCTTAGATTACAGGGAGGGCGCCTCCGAGCAGTACTTC
TRBD1	TRBV5-8	TRBJ2-4	-	CASSLVGTGGAWGNIQYF	TGTGCCAGCAGCTTGGTTGGGACAGGGGGCGCCTGGGGAAACATTCAGTACTTC
-	TRBV28	TRBJ2-1	medium-sized	CASSRYPIPEQFF	TGTGCCAGCAGTAGATACCCGATCCCGGAGCAGTTCTTC
-	TRBV18	TRBJ1-1	many	CASSQGRGANTEAFF	TGTGCCAGCTCACAGGGTCGGGGGGCGAACACTGAAGCTTTCTTT
TRBD1	TRBV7-2	TRBJ2-2	-	CASSLAGQGATGELFF	TGTGCCAGCAGCTTAGCGGGACAGGGGGCTACCGGGGAGCTGTTTTTT
TRBD2	TRBV11-2	TRBJ2-5	many	CASSLDWGGQETQYF	TGTGCCAGCAGCTTAGACTGGGGAGGGCAAGAGACCCAGTACTTC
-	TRBV6-6	TRBJ2-3	many	CASSYDVDTQYF	TGTGCCAGCAGTTACGACGTAGATACGCAGTATTTT
TRBD1	TRBV6-1	TRBJ2-7	medium-sized	CASSRGQGVGYEQYF	TGTGCCAGCAGTCGAGGACAGGGGGTAGGCTACGAGCAGTACTTC
TRBD2	TRBV24-1	TRBJ2-7	many	CATSDAGGTLTDEQYF	TGTGCCACCAGTGACGCGGGGGGGACCCTAACCGACGAGCAGTACTTC
-	TRBV28	TRBJ1-1	many	CASTLGIEAFF	TGTGCCAGCACCTTAGGGATTGAAGCTTTCTTT
-	TRBV11-1	TRBJ2-5	many	CASSLAPGAQETQYF	TGTGCCAGCAGCTTAGCTCCCGGGGCCCAAGAGACCCAGTACTTC
-	TRBV12-3/TRBV12-4	TRBJ2-6	many	CASSKGDVGTGANVLTF	TGTGCCAGCAGTAAGGGGGATGTGGGGACTGGGGCCAACGTCCTGACTTTC
-	TRBV6-1	TRBJ2-5	many	CATYHETQYF	TGTGCCACCTACCACGAGACCCAGTACTTC
-	TRBV15	TRBJ2-3	-	CATSRLAWTPLCVDTQYF	TGTGCCACCAGCAGACTTGCTTGGACCCCGCTCTGCGTAGATACGCAGTATTTT
TRBD1	TRBV4-2	TRBJ2-3	many	CASSPGTGFTDTQYF	TGTGCCAGCAGCCCCGGGACAGGGTTCACAGATACGCAGTATTTT
-	TRBV7-9	TRBJ1-5	many	CASSLNQNNQPQHF	TGTGCCAGCAGCTTGAATCAGAACAATCAGCCCCAGCATTTT
TRBD1	TRBV19	TRBJ2-5	-	CASSSTGQGQETQYF	TGTGCCAGTAGTTCAACTGGACAGGGACAAGAGACCCAGTACTTC
-	TRBV3-1	TRBJ1-1	many	CASSQGITGLTEAFF	TGTGCCAGCAGCCAAGGCATTACAGGGTTAACTGAAGCTTTCTTT
TRBD2	TRBV19	TRBJ2-1	many	CASRPIIGGAYNEQFF	TGTGCCAGTAGACCCATAATCGGGGGGGCCTACAATGAGCAGTTCTTC
-	TRBV7-2	TRBJ1-1	many	CASSSNGVGPEAFF	TGTGCCAGCAGCTCGAACGGTGTGGGGCCTGAAGCTTTCTTT
TRBD2	TRBV29-1	TRBJ2-3	many	CSVEDRLAGQADTQYF	TGCAGCGTTGAAGATCGTCTAGCGGGCCAGGCAGATACGCAGTATTTT
-	TRBV7-8	TRBJ1-5	many	CASSSGPNQPQHF	TGTGCCAGCAGCTCGGGACCCAATCAGCCCCAGCATTTT
TRBD2	TRBV12-3/TRBV12-4	TRBJ2-3	many	CAITDPGLAGVTDTQYF	TGTGCCATCACCGATCCGGGACTAGCGGGAGTCACAGATACGCAGTATTTT